This T cell receptor (beta chain) was retrieved from a study of regulatory T cells in long-lasting Graves disease. Study-level results: The study found lower TCR diversity in persistent Graves' patients than in newly diagnosed ones.

In germline, CDR1 is SGHNT, CDR2 YENEEA. CDR3 length: 12 amino acids. CDR3 regions were amplified by Arm-PCR using iRepertoire HTBI primers to build TCR beta libraries. As processed by the authors: Samples jointly harbored about 63 TRBV and 14 to 15 TRBJ segments. Each CDR3 protein is one row after TCRdb ran MiXCR on the multiplex PCR reads. It is TCRdb's table, rather than the study itself, that gives the V and J calls and clone size. The sample comprises about 540,000 distinct CDR3 sequences, approximately 15% of which are singletons, and more than 8.5% rests with the top ten. For this clonotype: Its antigen is still unknown. A much larger clone differs by one base, so this may be a read error.

As for time point: newly diagnosed GD, antithyroid drugs for less than 3 months. With RNA extracted from PBMCs as input, the TCR library was made. These same data were also listed under a study on T cells in Graves' hyperthyroidism and ophthalmopathy.

The sample in question was peripheral blood mononuclear cells (PBMCs), obtained at new diagnosis, from a patient treated with antithyroid drugs. The gene calls are TRBV11-3 and TRBJ2-3; tentatively, D is TRBD2 (5 bases). The clonotype was recovered from a man under 40 with Graves disease. This chain's CDR3 is CASSQLGYERYF. The DNA for the CDR3 is TGTGCCAGCAGCCAACTAGGCTACGAGCGGTACTTC.